Reported below is one TCR beta chain. Germline V gene lookup returns CDR1 LGHDT and CDR2 YNNKEL (reference sequence). This CDR3 has 15 residues. The V gene lost 2 bases and the J gene lost 5 bases, with 12 bases spanning the gap. The repertoire was sequenced with immunoSEQ multiplex PCR; TCRdb's copy has only in-frame clones and lacks some. Of roughly 100,000 clones in the sample, about 92% were seen once. The data originate from a study of control samples from healthy donors and cancer patients. The V and J genes are TRBV3-1 (or the pseudogene TRBV3-2) and TRBJ1-4; unclear D gene. Specimen: blood. The TCR sequence derives from a young woman in good health. Here the CDR3 DNA reads TGTGCCAGCAGCCAATTGGGGAGGGAAAATGAAAAACTGTTTTTT. Protein sequence: CASSQLGRENEKLFF.